These T cell receptor beta chains were read from a single sample in a study of blood T cells in healthy people across ages. A single record per CDR3 protein comes from TCRdb applying MiXCR to the 5' RACE reads. The sample holds roughly 500,000 distinct CDR3 sequences, 27% seen once. Sequenced: blood. These receptors originate from a woman between 65 and 79 years old in good health. Both conserved end residues are part of each CDR3. The D gene is left open where the match is weak. Some rows mark clone size as missing; the rest say once, few, many or name a class of expanded clone.

CDR3 protein | CDR3 DNA | J gene | V gene | clone size | D gene
CASSVGPAGGREQYF | TGTGCCAGCAGCGTTGGACCAGCGGGGGGACGCGAGCAGTACTTC | TRBJ2-7 | TRBV13 | few | TRBD2
CASSLSFRDYTGELFF | TGTGCCAGCAGCTTGAGTTTTCGGGACTACACCGGGGAGCTGTTTTTT | TRBJ2-2 | TRBV5-4 | - | -
CATAAVRNYGYTF | TGTGCCACCGCAGCGGTGCGAAACTATGGCTACACCTTC | TRBJ1-2 | TRBV7-2 | few | -
CSVERGSSYNEQFF | TGCAGCGTTGAAAGGGGCAGCTCCTACAATGAGCAGTTCTTC | TRBJ2-1 | TRBV29-1 | - | -
CASSLVWQSSTEAFF | TGTGCCAGCAGCTTAGTGTGGCAGAGTAGCACTGAAGCTTTCTTT | TRBJ1-1 | TRBV7-2 | - | -
CASSMRGYEQYF | TGTGCCAGTAGTATGAGGGGTTACGAGCAGTACTTC | TRBJ2-7 | TRBV19 | - | -
CASRVGSNYGYTF | TGCGCCAGCAGAGTCGGCAGTAACTATGGCTACACCTTC | TRBJ1-2 | TRBV5-1 | few | -
CSARDLGGTDTQYF | TGCAGTGCTAGAGATTTGGGGGGAACAGATACGCAGTATTTT | TRBJ2-3 | TRBV20-1 | - | -
CASSQDPRGTNEKLFF | TGCGCCAGCAGCCAAGATCCCCGGGGAACAAATGAAAAACTGTTTTTT | TRBJ1-4 | TRBV4-3 | few | -
CASSQDLGTHAGF | TGCGCCAGCAGCCAAGACCTCGGGACCCACGCGGGCTTC | TRBJ2-7 | TRBV4-1 | few | -
CASSYRQGMGGYTF | TGTGCCAGCAGTTACCGCCAGGGCATGGGTGGCTACACCTTC | TRBJ1-2 | TRBV6-5 | once | -
CTSSLAGSGGSKTQYF | TGTACCAGCAGCTTAGCGGGGAGCGGGGGGTCGAAGACCCAGTACTTC | TRBJ2-5 | TRBV7-2 | - | TRBD2
CSVRGLAGNNEQFF | TGCAGTGTTAGAGGCCTAGCGGGGAACAATGAGCAGTTCTTC | TRBJ2-1 | TRBV20-1 | - | TRBD2
CASSFLVLPTQGHRTDTQYF | TGTGCCAGCAGTTTTTTGGTTCTTCCGACACAGGGGCACCGCACAGATACGCAGTATTTT | TRBJ2-3 | TRBV12-3/TRBV12-4 | few | TRBD1
CASSQRRDATNEELFF | TGCGCCAGCAGCCAAAGACGGGATGCAACTAATGAAGAACTGTTTTTT | TRBJ1-4 | TRBV4-3 | few | -
CSARDGTSGGEETQYF | TGCAGTGCTAGAGACGGGACTAGCGGGGGGGAAGAGACCCAGTACTTC | TRBJ2-5 | TRBV20-1 | - | TRBD2
CASTLQGRSTEAFF | TGTGCCAGCACCTTGCAGGGGAGGAGCACTGAAGCTTTCTTT | TRBJ1-1 | TRBV7-9 | - | -
CSAIGAGYGYTF | TGCAGTGCTATAGGGGCCGGGTATGGCTACACCTTC | TRBJ1-2 | TRBV20-1 | - | -
CASSLAMAGGTDTQYF | TGTGCCAGCAGCTTAGCGATGGCGGGGGGCACAGATACGCAGTATTTT | TRBJ2-3 | TRBV7-8 | - | TRBD2
CASSTWGVPETQYF | TGTGCCAGTAGTACCTGGGGGGTCCCCGAGACCCAGTACTTC | TRBJ2-5 | TRBV19 | - | -
CSPQQGGEQYF | TGCAGCCCCCAGCAGGGAGGGGAGCAGTACTTC | TRBJ2-7 | TRBV20-1 | - | TRBD2
CATSDSRGSQGLFF | TGTGCCACCAGTGATTCCCGTGGCAGTCAAGGGCTTTTCTTT | TRBJ1-1 | TRBV24-1 | - | -
CSVENPGSSYNEQFF | TGCAGCGTTGAAAATCCGGGGAGCTCCTACAATGAGCAGTTCTTC | TRBJ2-1 | TRBV29-1 | - | -
CASSQDPGQGRNTIYF | TGCGCCAGCAGCCAAGATCCCGGACAGGGCAGAAACACCATATATTTT | TRBJ1-3 | TRBV4-1 | few | TRBD1
CASSLAERTSGYNEQFF | TGTGCTAGCAGCTTAGCTGAAAGGACTAGCGGTTACAATGAGCAGTTCTTC | TRBJ2-1 | TRBV7-7 | few | TRBD2
CASSPSPASGSYNEQFF | TGCGCCAGCAGCCCCTCCCCTGCCAGCGGCTCCTACAATGAGCAGTTCTTC | TRBJ2-1 | TRBV4-1 | few | -
CASSSPRDRINTEAFF | TGTGCCAGCAGCTCACCCCGGGACAGAATTAACACTGAAGCTTTCTTT | TRBJ1-1 | TRBV7-2 | - | TRBD1
CSVERAGWDTEAFF | TGCAGCGTTGAACGAGCAGGGTGGGACACTGAAGCTTTCTTT | TRBJ1-1 | TRBV29-1 | - | -
CASSESGRFNSPLHF | TGCGCCAGCAGCGAGTCCGGGAGATTTAATTCACCCCTCCACTTT | TRBJ1-6 | TRBV5-1 | once | -